Sequencing of this T cell receptor beta chain was carried out in a study of cytomegalovirus exposure and HLA in healthy donors (dated by TCRdb to about 2017). Background on the whole study: According to a later analysis, the roughly 120 validation repertoires were produced on the same platform as the 666 repertoires of the first cohort. The aim of the study was to test whether cataloging public T cell receptors could identify signatures of past pathogen exposure. In addition to the first cohort of around 670 subjects, a separate validation cohort of about 120 different subjects was used. The study combined high-throughput TCR immunosequencing, statistical association of individual TCRs with disease status, and machine learning to predict cytomegalovirus infection status.

With regard to this clone: What antigen it recognizes has not been identified. Qualities for individual bases were not recorded, and no much larger clone is one base off.

Points the paper makes about the study in general: Most TCR sequences were observed very rarely across donors, whereas some public TCRs were present in many individuals. A total of 164 TCR beta chains were listed by the study as associated with cytomegalovirus. Cytomegalovirus status was reported to be diagnosed by the classifier with high specificity and sensitivity in both the original and validation cohorts. In a later analysis, TCRs clustered in the first cohort were found to also tend to co-occur in the 130 or so validation repertoires, with over 90% of cluster scores above 0. According to the authors, the approach could potentially be generalized to other disease states and immunological phenotypes. A few of the identified cytomegalovirus-associated TCR beta chains were confirmed in vitro to be specific for cytomegalovirus antigens. The validation cohort had no HLA typing available for a later analysis, so co-occurrence within that cohort was assessed over all 120 repertoires.

Reading from cysteine to phenylalanine, the CDR3 counts 15 amino acids. The only DNA kept is the CDR3, 45 bases in frame from the first base. The germline V gene provides CDR1 SGHDT and CDR2 YYEEEE. V lost 4 bases and J lost 0 bases, and the count of bases not matched to a germline gene is 1. Libraries were made using the immunoSEQ multiplex PCR assay. The authors processed their data as follows. A statistical classification framework was built for diagnosing cytomegalovirus status from the catalog of TCR beta chain sequences. As stored in TCRdb, this immuneACCESS dataset retains in-frame rearrangements with V and J assigned. A fraction of the clones does not appear; measured against another copy, unresolved V genes explain less than half of the discrepancy, and the remainder lacks a known reason. The DNA was the basis for D and trimming; V, J and clone size are from that table. Across this sample there are 300,000 to 400,000 clones, with about nine tenths seen only once. In total, the top ten clones hold 0.83% of the sample.

The donors were included in the validation cohort of approximately 130 subjects, a group kept apart from the approximately 700-subject first cohort. The sequencing input was PBMCs. The chain uses TRBV5-6 and TRBJ1-2; 12 central nucleotides agree with TRBD1. The sequence was obtained from a woman between 18 and 29 years old in good health and CMV-seronegative. The DNA reads TGTGCCAGCAGCGGGACAGGGGGCACTAACTATGGCTACACCTTC. This yields the protein CASSGTGGTNYGYTF. With the portions outside the CDR3 filled from the reference TRBV5-6 and TRBJ1-2 genes, the complete variable region becomes DAGVTQSPTHLIKTRGQQVTLRCSPKSGHDTVSWYQQALGQGPQFIFQYYEEEERQRGNFPDRFSGHQFPNYSSELNVNALLLGDSALYLCASSGTGGTNYGYTFGSGTRLTVV.